This T cell receptor (beta chain) was sequenced during a study of identical twins. Study results and caveats: Among out-of-frame alpha sequences shared by twins, low generation probability occurred in excess. Abundant cord blood beta clonotypes carried fewer insertions; memory repertoires showed none.

This clonotype was seen ten or more times. Its target is unknown. V was trimmed by 6 bases and J by 3 bases, leaving 14 bases between them. The CDR3 loop spans 14 amino acids. Each CDR3 protein is one row after TCRdb ran MiXCR on the 5' RACE reads. The table lists fewer than 800,000 distinct CDR3 sequences, roughly 7.1% of them singletons. Healthy Caucasian donors formed the entire cohort. A further study also used this sample, focusing on yellow fever vaccine responses in identical twins.

The specimen sequenced was PBMCs. The clonotype comes from a woman under 30 in good health. This chain links TRBV12-3 or TRBV12-4 with TRBJ1-1; D is ambiguous. The CDR3 DNA follows: TGTGCCAGCAGCAATTCAGAGGTTTACACTGAAGCTTTCTTT. The encoded protein is CASSNSEVYTEAFF.